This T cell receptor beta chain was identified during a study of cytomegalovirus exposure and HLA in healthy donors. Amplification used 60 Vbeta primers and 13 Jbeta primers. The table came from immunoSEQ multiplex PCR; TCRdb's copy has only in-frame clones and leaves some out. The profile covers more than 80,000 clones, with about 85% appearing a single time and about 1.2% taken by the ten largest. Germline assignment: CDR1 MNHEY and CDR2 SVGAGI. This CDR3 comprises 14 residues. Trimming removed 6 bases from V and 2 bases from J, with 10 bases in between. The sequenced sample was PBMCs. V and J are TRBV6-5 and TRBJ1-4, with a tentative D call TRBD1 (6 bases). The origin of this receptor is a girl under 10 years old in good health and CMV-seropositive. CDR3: CASREDSTNEKLFF. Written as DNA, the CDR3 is TGTGCCAGCAGAGAGGACAGTACTAATGAAAAACTGTTTTTT.